Each of the 19 T cell receptor beta chains below was sequenced from the same sample in a study of cytotoxic CD8 clonotypes in ibrutinib-treated CLL. Produced via immunoSEQ multiplex PCR; TCRdb's table is partial and in-frame only. The sample lists about 140,000 clones; roughly 80% were seen once. This sample comprised PBMCs, obtained after 12 months of ibrutinib treatment. The source is a human donor with chronic lymphocytic leukemia.

V gene TRBV10-2 combines with J gene TRBJ2-2; D call uncertain. CDR1 and CDR2 (germline): WSHSY, SAAADI. V gave up 7 bases and J gave up 7 bases, with 10 bases separating them. The CDR3 has 12 amino acids. The CDR3 sequence is CASIQAHGELFF. CDR3 nucleotides: TGCGCCAGCATCCAGGCTCACGGGGAGCTGTTTTTT.

V gene TRBV10-3 combines with J gene TRBJ2-6; TRBD1 or TRBD2 may be the D gene (6 bases each). There are 16 residues in the CDR3. CDR1 and CDR2 (germline): ENHRY, SYGVKD. V was cut by 7 bases and J by 1 base, with 14 bases left in between. CDR3 in DNA: TGTGCCATCACGAGGGGGGTGGAATCTGGGGCCAACGTCCTGACTTTC. This gives the protein CAITRGVESGANVLTF.

The J gene is TRBJ2-1, the V gene TRBV2; the D gene could be TRBD1 or TRBD2 (6 bases each). Germline CDR1 reads SNHLY; CDR2 reads FYNNEI. Trimming took off 7 bases at V and 8 bases at J, with 15 bases between the two ends. The CDR3 runs to 13 residues. CDR3 nucleotide sequence: TGTGCCAGCACCGGACTCGGGGGCGATGAGCAGTTCTTC. Amino acids: CASTGLGGDEQFF.

The chain recombines TRBV28 with TRBJ1-4; possible D gene TRBD1, 5 bases. The CDR3 is 13 residues long. V lost 8 bases, J lost 7 bases, and 14 bases lay in between. Germline assignment: CDR1 MDHEN and CDR2 SYDVKM. DNA for the CDR3: TGTGCCAGCGGGCAGGGACTACCTGAAAAACTGTTTTTT. It is translated as CASGQGLPEKLFF.

This clone showed up just once. The gene calls are TRBV9 and TRBJ2-5; 7 bases align to TRBD2. With V trimmed by 0 bases and J by 2 bases, 4 bases remained unmatched. CDR3 size: 15 residues. Per the germline V gene, CDR1 is SGDLS and CDR2 is YYNGEE. CDR3 DNA sequence: TGTGCCAGCAGCGTAGGAGCTAGCGGACAAGAGACCCAGTACTTC. Translated: CASSVGASGQETQYF.

This sequence joins TRBV27 and TRBJ1-2; D unresolved. This CDR3 region has 13 residues. V shed 6 bases and J shed 2 bases, with 10 bases lying between them. The germline gives CDR1 MNHEY, CDR2 SMNVEV (reference sequence). This CDR3 reads CASRLDGNYGYTF. The CDR3 nucleotides read TGTGCCAGCAGGCTGGACGGAAACTATGGCTACACCTTC.

This clone has a single count. The J gene is TRBJ2-2, the V gene TRBV4-2; 8 nucleotides line up with TRBD1. J gave up 6 bases and V 0 bases, and 9 bases lay outside the gene matches. Germline lookup yields CDR1 LGHNA and CDR2 YNFKEQ. The CDR3 sequence is 17 residues long. CDR3 nucleotides: TGTGCCAGCAGCCAAGAGTTAGGAGACAGGGGCCCCGGGGAGCTGTTTTTT. Translated: CASSQELGDRGPGELFF.

The chain links TRBV5-1 to TRBJ2-6; TRBD2 matches at 10 bases. The V segment lost 4 bases and the J segment 0 bases; nucleotides outside the gene matches: 7. Per the germline V gene, CDR1 is SGHRS and CDR2 is YFSETQ. This CDR3 has 18 amino acids. CDR3 DNA sequence: TGCGCCAGCAGCCCGCCCGGACTAGCGGTCTCTGGGGCCAACGTCCTGACTTTC. This translates into CASSPPGLAVSGANVLTF. The full variable domain, in which reference TRBV5-1 and TRBJ2-6 provide the parts outside the CDR3, is KAGVTQTPRYLIKTRGQQVTLSCSPISGHRSVSWYQQTPGQGLQFLFEYFSETQRNKGNFPGRFSGRQFSNSRSEMNVSTLELGDSALYLCASSPPGLAVSGANVLTFGAGSRLTVL.

Only one count was recorded for this clone. This sequence joins TRBV18 and TRBJ1-6; TRBD1 matches 7 bases. Germline-derived CDR1 and CDR2 are KGHSH and LQKENI. The CDR3 length is 16 residues. Trimming cost V 0 bases and J 6 bases; bases outside gene matches: 5. CDR3 protein: CASSPPLTGSNSPLHF. In nucleotides, the CDR3 is TGTGCCAGCTCACCACCTCTGACAGGGAGTAATTCACCCCTCCACTTT.

The V and J genes are TRBV28 and TRBJ1-5; D unclear. Between the trimmed V and J ends, which lost 4 bases and 2 bases, there was a span of 12 bases. The CDR3 has 15 amino acids. CDR1 MDHEN and CDR2 SYDVKM come from the germline V gene. The chain's CDR3 is CASSSPLDRNQPQHF. CDR3 DNA: TGTGCCAGCAGTTCACCTTTGGACCGCAATCAGCCCCAGCATTTT.

The V gene is TRBV19, the J gene TRBJ1-4; TRBD1 is a possible D gene (5 bases). CDR1 and CDR2 from the germline V gene are LNHDA and SQIVND (reference sequence). The CDR3 consists of 15 residues. Trimming left V 5 bases short and J 4 bases short, with 14 bases between. This chain's CDR3 is CASSLAGTLNEKLFF. DNA for the CDR3: TGTGCCAGTAGTCTAGCCGGGACGCTTAATGAAAAACTGTTTTTT.

This chain links TRBV5-6 with TRBJ2-2; D perhaps matches TRBD1 (5 bases). This CDR3 spans 17 amino acids. Germline-derived CDR1 and CDR2 are SGHDT and YYEEEE. Deletions cut 4 bases from V and 2 bases from J, with 18 bases between. The CDR3 DNA is TGTGCCAGCAGCCCACAGGACCATTTCATCAACACCGGGGAGCTGTTTTTT. Protein: CASSPQDHFINTGELFF.

The chain employs TRBV27 and TRBJ1-2; D is perhaps TRBD1 (5 bases). CDR3 length equals 14 residues. The V and J ends lost 3 bases and 8 bases respectively, with 16 bases between them. Germline V gene lookup returns CDR1 MNHEY and CDR2 SMNVEV (reference sequence). The CDR3 DNA reads TGTGCCAGCAGTTTGCCCGGACAAATAGGAGGCTACACCTTC. Translating gives CASSLPGQIGGYTF.

The chain employs TRBV5-5 and TRBJ2-1; 7 positions match TRBD2. CDR1 SGHKS and CDR2 YYEKEE come from the germline V gene (reference sequence). This CDR3 is 14 amino acids long. The V gene end was trimmed by 1 base and the J gene end by 6 bases; junction bases not matched to a gene: 4. The chain's CDR3 is CASSLNPGGNEQFF. The CDR3, as DNA: TGTGCCAGCAGCTTGAATCCGGGAGGCAATGAGCAGTTCTTC.

V usage is TRBV7-8 and J usage is TRBJ1-5; D not resolved. V lost 2 bases to trimming and J lost 4 bases, with 12 bases between them. Germline V gene lookup returns CDR1 SGHVS and CDR2 FQNEAQ. This CDR3 contains 15 residues. The CDR3 loop reads CASSLRGSRNQPQHF. The CDR3 coding sequence is TGTGCCAGCAGCTTACGAGGGAGTAGGAATCAGCCCCAGCATTTT.

This clone showed up just once. V gene TRBV27 combines with J gene TRBJ1-2; no firm D call. This CDR3 is 14 amino acids long. The germline V gene encodes CDR1 MNHEY and CDR2 SMNVEV (reference sequence). V was cut by 2 bases and J by 8 bases, with 15 bases left in between. CDR3 nucleotides: TGTGCCAGCAGTTTAAATCGTTTCGGGGAGGGCTACACCTTC. Residues: CASSLNRFGEGYTF.

The chain uses TRBV5-6 and TRBJ2-5; 12 nucleotides match TRBD2. Losses at the gene ends were 0 bases for V and 5 bases for J; bases not matched to a gene: 14. CDR1 is SGHDT and CDR2 is YYEEEE in the germline V gene. The CDR3 loop spans 19 amino acids. The CDR3 spells CASSLEERASGRARETQYF. As DNA, the CDR3 is TGTGCCAGCAGCTTGGAGGAAAGGGCTAGCGGGAGGGCCAGGGAGACCCAGTACTTC. Filled out from reference TRBV5-6 and TRBJ2-5, the complete variable domain reads DAGVTQSPTHLIKTRGQQVTLRCSPKSGHDTVSWYQQALGQGPQFIFQYYEEEERQRGNFPDRFSGHQFPNYSSELNVNALLLGDSALYLCASSLEERASGRARETQYFGPGTRLLVL.

This chain joins TRBV7-2 and TRBJ2-2, with 9 positions matching TRBD2. The length of the CDR3 is 18 residues. Per germline, CDR1 SGHTA and CDR2 FQGNSA. Trimming took 4 bases from V and 5 from J; bases not matched to a gene: 14. CDR3 region: CASSSTRTSGPRTGELFF. CDR3 bases: TGTGCCAGCAGCTCCACCAGAACTAGCGGGCCCCGAACCGGGGAGCTGTTTTTT.

This clone has a single count. The chain is built from TRBV29-1 and TRBJ2-2; 7 nucleotides match TRBD1. Losses at the gene ends were 5 bases for V and 3 bases for J; bases not matched to a gene: 3. Germline lookup yields CDR1 SQVTM and CDR2 ANQGSEA. The CDR3 has 13 amino acids. The CDR3 bases are TGCAGCGTTTACAGGGGATACACCGGGGAGCTGTTTTTT. As protein: CSVYRGYTGELFF.